What follows describes a single TCR beta chain. Its antigen is not identified. With a J-beta primer mix and a sample-barcoded 5' primer, a second PCR ran about 6 to 11 cycles. TCRdb reanalysed the 5' RACE reads using MiXCR and keeps one entry per CDR3 protein. The profile shows fewer than 700,000 distinct CDR3 sequences, 40% to 55% of them singletons. J was trimmed by 2 bases and V by 4 bases; bases with no gene match: 5. The V gene's germline CDR1 is MNHEY and CDR2 SVGEGT. The CDR3 is 15 residues long. This record comes from a study of blood T cells in healthy people across ages. Study findings and constraints: Those diversity estimates obtained from one million T cells were thought to be underestimates. Both higher diversity and more naive CD4+ cells marked long-lived donors when set against aged donors.

There were healthy Caucasian individuals from Russia, aged about 6 to 100, serving as donors. The sample consisted of blood. The chain recombines TRBV6-2 or TRBV6-3 with TRBJ2-5, with 9 bases matching TRBD2. This clonotype was obtained from a man older than 75 in good health. CDR3 loop: CASSFLAGEQETQYF. The DNA of the CDR3 is TGTGCCAGCAGTTTTTTAGCGGGAGAGCAAGAGACCCAGTACTTC.